This is a list of T cell receptor beta chains from one sample in a study of OX40 agonist ivuxolimab in advanced cancers. Generated by immunoSEQ multiplex PCR, the TCRdb table keeps only in-frame clones and is missing some. The data show around 87,000 clones, 85% to 95% seen once. The sample here was CD4+ or CD8+ T cells sorted from blood, taken in a trial of the OX40 agonist ivuxolimab. All receptors come from an adult with an advanced solid tumor such as melanoma, head and neck, liver or kidney cancer. The CDR3 runs from the conserved cysteine through the conserved F or W. The order of the fields is CDR3 protein, CDR3 DNA, J gene, V gene, clone size, D gene. The D gene is left open where the match is weak. Size is stated for part of the rows, as once, few or many counts, or as a class when the clone is expanded.

cdr3_aa: CASSHWTGVEMRETQYF; cdr3_nt: TGCGCCAGCAGTCATTGGACAGGGGTCGAGATGAGGGAGACCCAGTACTTC; j_call: TRBJ2-5; v_call: TRBV23-1; clone_size: NA; d_call: TRBD1
cdr3_aa: CASSPGGVREQYF; cdr3_nt: TGTGCCAGTAGCCCAGGCGGGGTACGCGAGCAGTACTTC; j_call: TRBJ2-7; v_call: TRBV19; clone_size: NA; d_call: NA
cdr3_aa: CAWRLGQVASKNIQYF; cdr3_nt: TGTGCCTGGAGGCTGGGGCAGGTTGCCTCCAAAAACATTCAGTACTTC; j_call: TRBJ2-4; v_call: TRBV30; clone_size: NA; d_call: NA
cdr3_aa: CASHTTGTSGRGRNEQFF; cdr3_nt: TGTGCCAGCCACACGACCGGGACTAGCGGGAGGGGTCGCAATGAGCAGTTCTTC; j_call: TRBJ2-1; v_call: TRBV27; clone_size: NA; d_call: TRBD2
cdr3_aa: CASRKERESTYEQYF; cdr3_nt: TGTGCCAGCAGAAAGGAGCGGGAGTCTACCTACGAGCAGTACTTC; j_call: TRBJ2-7; v_call: TRBV27; clone_size: few; d_call: TRBD2
cdr3_aa: CASTPQQGAGDGYTF; cdr3_nt: TGTGCCAGTACCCCTCAACAGGGGGCAGGCGATGGCTACACCTTC; j_call: TRBJ1-2; v_call: TRBV19; clone_size: NA; d_call: TRBD1
cdr3_aa: CASSYGGGEQYF; cdr3_nt: TGTGCCAGCAGTTACGGGGGAGGCGAGCAGTACTTC; j_call: TRBJ2-7; v_call: TRBV6-6; clone_size: NA; d_call: NA
cdr3_aa: CASSPGRSSYNSPLHF; cdr3_nt: TGTGCCAGCAGCCCGGGACGGAGCTCCTATAATTCACCCCTCCACTTT; j_call: TRBJ1-6; v_call: TRBV7-6; clone_size: NA; d_call: NA
cdr3_aa: CAWSATGGAGSPLHF; cdr3_nt: TGTGCCTGGAGTGCTACAGGGGGCGCAGGGTCACCCCTCCACTTT; j_call: TRBJ1-6; v_call: TRBV30; clone_size: NA; d_call: TRBD1
cdr3_aa: CASSEGVKTGELFF; cdr3_nt: TGTGCCAGCAGTGAGGGGGTAAAAACCGGGGAGCTGTTTTTT; j_call: TRBJ2-2; v_call: TRBV25-1; clone_size: NA; d_call: NA
cdr3_aa: CAGKRWRESPDTQYF; cdr3_nt: TGTGCCGGTAAGAGGTGGCGGGAGTCCCCAGATACGCAGTATTTT; j_call: TRBJ2-3; v_call: TRBV9; clone_size: once; d_call: TRBD2
cdr3_aa: CASSLRQAYGYTF; cdr3_nt: TGTGCCAGCAGCCTTCGACAGGCCTATGGCTACACCTTC; j_call: TRBJ1-2; v_call: TRBV14; clone_size: NA; d_call: NA
cdr3_aa: CASSLSLSPWGEAFF; cdr3_nt: TGTGCCAGCAGTTTATCGCTATCGCCTTGGGGGGAAGCTTTCTTT; j_call: TRBJ1-1; v_call: TRBV27; clone_size: NA; d_call: NA
cdr3_aa: CASSLDRGRAYEQFF; cdr3_nt: TGTGCCAGCAGCTTAGATCGCGGGAGGGCATATGAGCAGTTCTTC; j_call: TRBJ2-1; v_call: TRBV11-2; clone_size: NA; d_call: TRBD2
cdr3_aa: CAISGPGLAGVVANEQFF; cdr3_nt: TGTGCCATCAGTGGTCCTGGACTAGCGGGAGTAGTCGCAAATGAGCAGTTCTTC; j_call: TRBJ2-1; v_call: TRBV10-3; clone_size: NA; d_call: TRBD2
cdr3_aa: CAISESTRYTF; cdr3_nt: TGTGCCATCAGTGAGTCGACTCGATACACCTTC; j_call: TRBJ1-2; v_call: TRBV10-3; clone_size: NA; d_call: NA
cdr3_aa: CASSLVGQSTDTQYF; cdr3_nt: TGTGCCAGCAGCTTGGTTGGACAGAGCACAGATACGCAGTATTTT; j_call: TRBJ2-3; v_call: TRBV5-4; clone_size: NA; d_call: NA
cdr3_aa: CSVELYNEQFF; cdr3_nt: TGCAGCGTTGAACTCTACAATGAGCAGTTCTTC; j_call: TRBJ2-1; v_call: TRBV29-1; clone_size: few; d_call: NA
cdr3_aa: CASSSYYEQYF; cdr3_nt: TGTGCCAGCAGCTCCTACTACGAGCAGTACTTC; j_call: TRBJ2-7; v_call: TRBV5-6; clone_size: NA; d_call: NA
cdr3_aa: CASSPSGLYEQYF; cdr3_nt: TGCGCCAGCTCGCCTAGCGGTCTGTACGAGCAGTACTTC; j_call: TRBJ2-7; v_call: TRBV10-1; clone_size: NA; d_call: TRBD2
cdr3_aa: CASRVGGRNTEAFF; cdr3_nt: TGCGCCAGCAGGGTCGGGGGGAGGAACACTGAAGCTTTCTTT; j_call: TRBJ1-1; v_call: TRBV5-1; clone_size: NA; d_call: NA
cdr3_aa: CASSGQLNTEAFF; cdr3_nt: TGTGCCAGCAGTGGACAGTTGAACACTGAAGCTTTCTTT; j_call: TRBJ1-1; v_call: TRBV6-1; clone_size: NA; d_call: NA
cdr3_aa: CASAGGNEQFF; cdr3_nt: TGTGCCAGCGCTGGGGGGAATGAGCAGTTCTTC; j_call: TRBJ2-1; v_call: TRBV7-6; clone_size: NA; d_call: NA
cdr3_aa: CASTHMHSNQPQHF; cdr3_nt: TGTGCCAGTACACACATGCATAGCAATCAGCCCCAGCATTTT; j_call: TRBJ1-5; v_call: TRBV19; clone_size: NA; d_call: NA
cdr3_aa: CASSLTSGGQETQYF; cdr3_nt: TGTGCCAGTAGTTTGACTAGCGGGGGCCAAGAGACCCAGTACTTC; j_call: TRBJ2-5; v_call: TRBV19; clone_size: NA; d_call: TRBD2
cdr3_aa: CASSWTGTYEQYF; cdr3_nt: TGTGCCAGCAGCTGGACAGGGACCTACGAGCAGTACTTC; j_call: TRBJ2-7; v_call: TRBV5-6; clone_size: NA; d_call: TRBD1
cdr3_aa: CASSLSGQGAQYF; cdr3_nt: TGTGCCAGCAGTTTATCGGGACAGGGGGCGCAGTACTTC; j_call: TRBJ2-7; v_call: TRBV27; clone_size: NA; d_call: TRBD1
cdr3_aa: CASSRGDTQYF; cdr3_nt: TGTGCCAGCAGTCGGGGAGATACGCAGTATTTT; j_call: TRBJ2-3; v_call: TRBV27; clone_size: NA; d_call: NA
cdr3_aa: CASSYSGGGTEAFF; cdr3_nt: TGTGCCAGCAGTTACTCGGGGGGGGGCACTGAAGCTTTCTTT; j_call: TRBJ1-1; v_call: TRBV6-5; clone_size: NA; d_call: NA
cdr3_aa: CASSFGGGPDYEQYF; cdr3_nt: TGCGCCAGCAGCTTCGGGGGGGGGCCGGACTACGAGCAGTACTTC; j_call: TRBJ2-7; v_call: TRBV4-1; clone_size: NA; d_call: TRBD2
cdr3_aa: CASSPGGTGELFF; cdr3_nt: TGTGCCAGCAGTCCGGGGGGAACGGGGGAGCTGTTTTTT; j_call: TRBJ2-2; v_call: TRBV6-1; clone_size: NA; d_call: TRBD2
cdr3_aa: CASSWGQQFTEAFF; cdr3_nt: TGCGCCAGCAGCTGGGGACAGCAATTCACTGAAGCTTTCTTT; j_call: TRBJ1-1; v_call: TRBV5-1; clone_size: medium-sized; d_call: TRBD1